One T cell receptor beta chain is described in this entry. The antigen is undetermined. The study left out patients who had uncontrolled infection, other autoimmune disease, pregnancy or lactation. Orbital computed tomography and thyroid ultrasound, together with serum TRAb and thyroxine and clinical symptoms, were used for diagnoses. These data are taken from a study of T cells in Graves' hyperthyroidism and ophthalmopathy. Study-level findings and limits: Most clonotypes expanded in the thyroid (above 0.001) were also present in blood.

TCR beta CDR3 region amplification was performed from RNA transcripts. A set of HTBI primers served as the primers for a first-round RT-PCR of the TCR CDR3. TCRdb processed the multiplex PCR reads anew with MiXCR; each CDR3 protein has one entry. Counted here are more than 600,000 distinct CDR3 sequences, roughly 15% occurring once; the ten biggest clones make up over 7.5%. V was clipped by 1 base and J by 1 base, with 7 bases between them. Germline CDR1 SEHNR, CDR2 FQNEAQ (reference sequence). The CDR3 has 15 amino acids. The sample was blood. The receptor comes from a man between 18 and 29 years old with Graves' hyperthyroidism. The rearrangement uses TRBV7-9 and TRBJ2-2; D might be TRBD2 (6 bases). CDR3 sequence reads: CASSLEGGNTGELFF. In DNA form, the CDR3 reads TGTGCCAGCAGCTTAGAGGGAGGGAACACCGGGGAGCTGTTTTTT.